One and the same sample provided the 8 T cell receptor beta chains below, sequenced in a study of T cells after yellow fever vaccination. A single record per CDR3 protein comes from TCRdb applying MiXCR to the 5' RACE reads. Of a few hundred thousand distinct CDR3 sequences listed, 6.9% are singletons. The source material was CD4+ T cells sorted from PBMCs, sampled 15 days after the yellow fever booster vaccination. The receptors here all came from a man aged 25-45 years who received the YFV17D yellow fever vaccine.

On this clonotype itself: This may come from a read error, since a much larger clone is one base off. The rearrangement links TRBV29-1 to TRBJ2-3; D gene ambiguous. The CDR3 has 15 residues. CDR1 is SQVTM, CDR2 ANQGSEA, per germline. CDR3 nucleotide sequence: TGCGGCACCGCCGAGACCTCTCCGGTGACAGATACGCAGTATTTT. Amino acids: CGTAETSPVTDTQYF.

The V and J genes are TRBV10-3 and TRBJ2-7; TRBD2 aligns across 10 bases. This CDR3 comprises 16 residues. V lost 3 bases and J lost 4; bases outside the gene matches: 9. Germline V gives CDR1 ENHRY, CDR2 SYGVKD. DNA for the CDR3: TGTGCCATCAGTGACACCGGACTAGCGGACCCTTACGAGCAGTACTTC. As protein: CAISDTGLADPYEQYF.

The CDR3: CASSQVAGYGANVLTF. The CDR3 DNA sequence: TGTGCCAGCAGCCAAGTCGCAGGCTATGGGGCCAACGTCCTGACTTTC. The chain carries TRBV3-1 and TRBJ2-6; no firm D call. Germline V gene sequence: CDR1 LGHDT, CDR2 YNNKEL (reference sequence). The length of the CDR3 is 16 residues. Between the trimmed V and J ends, which lost 1 base and 3 bases, there was a span of 10 bases. The full variable domain, with the rest looked up from reference TRBV3-1 and TRBJ2-6, is DTAVSQTPKYLVTQMGNDKSIKCEQNLGHDTMYWYKQDSKKFLKIMFSYNNKELIINETVPNRFSPKSPDKAHLNLHINSLELGDSAVYFCASSQVAGYGANVLTFGAGSRLTVL.

The table lists this clonotype with many counts. The rearrangement uses TRBV7-2 and TRBJ2-1, with 8 bases identical to TRBD1. The CDR3 runs to 12 residues. V dropped 3 bases and J dropped 15; count of bases not matched to a gene: 7. Germline V gene lookup returns CDR1 SGHTA and CDR2 FQGNSA. CDR3 DNA: TGTGCCAGCAGCTTCCGGGACAGGTGGCTGTTCTTC. This encodes CASSFRDRWLFF.

In its sample, this clonotype was seen a few times. V is TRBV29-1 and J is TRBJ1-2; perhaps TRBD1 as D (5 bases). There are 14 residues in the CDR3. The V end was cut by 8 bases, the J end by 5 bases, with 21 bases between. Germline V gene data show CDR1 as SQVTM and CDR2 as ANQGSEA. CDR3 nucleotide sequence: TGCAGCTCGCTCAGGACGGGGGTAGGGTATGGCTACACCTTC. Residues: CSSLRTGVGYGYTF.

This clonotype has more than one count but fewer than ten. The genes are TRBV28 and TRBJ2-1; 11 positions agree with TRBD1. V was pared by 5 bases and J by 2 bases, with 5 bases of the junction left unmatched. The CDR3 spans 16 residues. CDR1 and CDR2 from the germline V gene are MDHEN and SYDVKM. CDR3 in DNA: TGTGCCAGCAGTCTCTCGGGACAGGGGGCCTACAATGAGCAGTTCTTC. It codes for CASSLSGQGAYNEQFF.

This clonotype occurred many times. This chain uses TRBV10-3 with TRBJ2-7; 8 bases map to TRBD2. Losses at the gene ends were 3 bases for V and 6 bases for J; bases not matched to a gene: 7. CDR3 length equals 14 residues. CDR1 and CDR2 from the germline V gene are ENHRY and SYGVKD. DNA for the CDR3: TGTGCCATCAGTGAATCAGCGGGAGTAGGCGAGCAGTACTTC. It codes for CAISESAGVGEQYF.

The chain uses TRBV9 and TRBJ2-5, with a tentative D call TRBD2 (6 bases). The germline CDR1 and CDR2 sequences are SGDLS and YYNGEE. The CDR3 is 15 amino acids. V was shortened by 1 base and J by 2 bases, with 12 bases between the two germline ends. CDR3 nucleotides: TGTGCCAGCAGCGTAAGCGGGTTCGAGCAAGAGACCCAGTACTTC. Protein product: CASSVSGFEQETQYF. Based on the CDR3 plus reference TRBV9 and TRBJ2-5, the full variable domain is DSGVTQTPKHLITATGQRVTLRCSPRSGDLSVYWYQQSLDQGLQFLIQYYNGEERAKGNILERFSAQQFPDLHSELNLSSLELGDSALYFCASSVSGFEQETQYFGPGTRLLVL.